This TCR beta chain stems from a study of blood T cell repertoires in COVID-19. The overall study: COVID-19 samples, acute and convalescent, were from the United States, Italy and Spain. PBMCs, B-cell-depleted T cells, or T cells provided the cDNA or gDNA that made up the material.

Patients from Seattle were sampled longitudinally, starting during active infection. This CDR3 spans 15 amino acids. CDR1 ENHRY and CDR2 SYGVKD come from the germline V gene. Deletions cut 5 bases from V and 3 bases from J, with 17 bases between. Per the original data handling: Amplification of reference gene primers provided the estimated nucleated cell counts. Clones were sequenced by immunoSEQ multiplex PCR, and TCRdb holds only the in-frame ones, with some missing. V, J and clone size are those of that table, while D and trimming were read from the DNA. This repertoire shows hundreds of thousands of clones, roughly 86% found once; its top ten account for 11%.

The V and J genes are TRBV10-3 and TRBJ2-7, with D perhaps TRBD1 (5 bases). What was sequenced was peripheral blood. This receptor was obtained from a woman in her twenties or thirties with COVID-19, enrolled during active disease. Here the CDR3 reads CAISTKARGGYEQYF. The CDR3 DNA is TGTGCCATCAGTACCAAGGCAAGGGGTGGCTACGAGCAGTACTTC.